Listed below are T cell receptor beta chains from one sample, sequenced in a study of blood T cell repertoires in COVID-19. The table came from immunoSEQ multiplex PCR; TCRdb's copy has only in-frame clones and leaves some out. The top ten clones hold 6.5% to 9% of a sample with 85,000 to 100,000 clones, approximately 86% of them seen once. The source material was peripheral blood. The origin of the receptors is a man aged 55 to 70 with acute or convalescent COVID-19. Each CDR3 is given with its conserved first and last residue. D genes are given only for firm matches. Where a row states a size, it is once, few, many or the class of an expanded clone; other rows omit it.

d_call j_call v_call clone_size cdr3_aa cdr3_nt
- TRBJ2-2 TRBV11-1 - CASSGRDGELFF TGTGCCAGCAGCGGCCGGGACGGGGAGCTGTTTTTT
- TRBJ1-2 TRBV5-6 - CASSLAPGYGYTF TGTGCCAGCAGCTTGGCCCCAGGGTACGGCTACACCTTC
- TRBJ2-3 TRBV5-6 - CASSLSGYDTQYF TGTGCCAGCAGCTTGAGCGGCTACGATACGCAGTATTTT
TRBD1 TRBJ1-3 TRBV14 - CASSQDTGVPSGNTIYF TGTGCCAGCAGCCAAGATACAGGGGTACCCTCTGGAAACACCATATATTTT
- TRBJ2-1 TRBV11-2 - CASSLVVTYNEQFF TGTGCCAGCAGCTTAGTTGTTACTTACAATGAGCAGTTCTTC
TRBD2 TRBJ2-7 TRBV4-2 - CASTPDGTSGYEQYF TGTGCCAGCACCCCGGACGGGACTAGCGGCTACGAGCAGTACTTC
TRBD2 TRBJ2-3 TRBV15 - CATSTRLAGEDTQYF TGTGCCACCAGCACACGACTAGCGGGAGAAGATACGCAGTATTTT
- TRBJ1-2 TRBV5-6 - CASSLVPGEGYTF TGTGCCAGCAGCTTGGTACCAGGTGAGGGCTACACCTTC
- TRBJ1-5 TRBV5-6 - CASSLAGVHNQPQHF TGTGCCAGCAGCTTGGCCGGGGTCCACAATCAGCCCCAGCATTTT
- TRBJ2-3 TRBV7-9 - CASSFGSGTNFTQYF TGTGCCAGCAGCTTCGGTAGCGGAACCAATTTTACGCAGTATTTT
TRBD1 TRBJ1-1 TRBV10-2 - CASRGGRTGHMNTEAFF TGCGCCAGCAGGGGGGGGCGGACAGGGCATATGAACACTGAAGCTTTCTTT
- TRBJ1-1 TRBV10-3 once CAISAGSAGNTEAFF TGTGCCATCAGTGCCGGGTCGGCGGGGAACACTGAAGCTTTCTTT
TRBD1 TRBJ1-2 TRBV15 - CATSRLQGDGYTF TGTGCCACCAGCAGATTGCAGGGGGACGGCTACACCTTC
- TRBJ1-1 TRBV18 once CASSEFAGMNTEAFF TGTGCCAGCTCGGAATTCGCGGGTATGAACACTGAAGCTTTCTTT
- TRBJ2-7 TRBV12-3/TRBV12-4 - CASSPSYEQYF TGTGCCAGCAGTCCTTCCTACGAGCAGTACTTC
- TRBJ2-3 TRBV6-2/TRBV6-3 - CASSTQVGGQYF TGTGCCAGCAGTACCCAAGTAGGGGGGCAGTATTTT
- TRBJ1-2 TRBV5-1 - CASSLQVDGGYTF TGCGCCAGCAGCTTACAGGTCGACGGTGGCTACACCTTC
- TRBJ1-3 TRBV6-5 - CASSYRSGSSGNTIYF TGTGCCAGCAGTTACAGATCGGGGAGCTCTGGAAACACCATATATTTT
TRBD1 TRBJ2-4 TRBV30 once CAWKDPGGDIQYF TGTGCCTGGAAGGACCCAGGGGGAGACATTCAGTACTTC
- TRBJ2-7 TRBV30 few CAWSDGNRAYEQYF TGTGCCTGGAGTGACGGGAACAGAGCCTACGAGCAGTACTTC
- TRBJ2-1 TRBV18 - CASSPRIGGDNEQFF TGTGCCAGCTCACCACGGATAGGCGGCGACAATGAGCAGTTCTTC
- TRBJ1-1 TRBV30 - CAWNRAGWTEAFF TGTGCCTGGAACCGGGCGGGTTGGACTGAAGCTTTCTTT
TRBD2 TRBJ2-1 TRBV11-2 - CASSSRTSGRAYNEQFF TGTGCCAGCAGCTCCCGGACTAGCGGGAGGGCATACAATGAGCAGTTCTTC
TRBD1 TRBJ1-2 TRBV27 - CASSYSGGRGYGYTF TGTGCCAGCAGTTACTCAGGGGGCCGCGGCTATGGCTACACCTTC
- TRBJ1-5 TRBV6-5 - CASRGQRSNQPQHF TGTGCCAGCAGAGGTCAGCGGAGCAATCAGCCCCAGCATTTT
- TRBJ1-5 TRBV7-8 once CASSLSGDSNQPQHF TGTGCCAGCAGCTTATCAGGGGATAGCAATCAGCCCCAGCATTTT
TRBD2 TRBJ2-2 TRBV13 - CASSTVTSGRFSGELFF TGTGCCAGCAGCACCGTGACTAGCGGAAGATTTTCCGGGGAGCTGTTTTTT
- TRBJ1-5 TRBV6-5 few CASSPRVGSLPQHF TGTGCCAGCAGTCCAAGAGTGGGGAGTTTGCCCCAGCATTTT
- TRBJ1-2 TRBV9 - CASSVAVGDGYTF TGTGCCAGCAGCGTAGCTGTCGGGGATGGCTACACCTTC
- TRBJ2-7 TRBV9 - CASSSGPLAEEIWYEQYF TGTGCCAGCAGCAGCGGGCCGTTAGCGGAGGAGATCTGGTACGAGCAGTACTTC
- TRBJ2-7 TRBV5-1 - CASSFGRDYEQYF TGCGCCAGCAGCTTCGGGCGGGACTACGAGCAGTACTTC